This T cell receptor beta chain was identified in a study of regulatory T cells in long-lasting Graves disease. Overall study findings and caveats: Persistent cases of Graves' showed reduced TCR diversity relative to newly diagnosed patients.

The time point is: newly diagnosed GD, antithyroid drugs for less than 3 months. The authors made the TCR library using RNA they extracted from PBMCs. iRepertoire HTBI primers and Arm-PCR of CDR3 regions built TCR beta libraries. Via MiXCR, TCRdb re-called the multiplex PCR reads, giving one row per CDR3 protein. There are over 350,000 distinct CDR3 sequences in the sample; approximately 15% occur only once, and approximately 7.6% lies in the top ten. At least ten counts were recorded for this clonotype. What it binds is not known. The CDR3 is 13 residues long. V dropped 5 bases and J dropped 4 bases, with 11 bases sitting between them. CDR1 and CDR2 (germline): SGHTA, FQGNSA. The data also belong to a second study, concerning T cells in Graves' hyperthyroidism and ophthalmopathy. That source notes: HTBI primers were the set used in a first-round RT-PCR of the TCR CDR3. Blood held most thyroid clonotypes expanded above 0.001 frequency. The model forecast ophthalmopathy, anticipating it by a median about 7 months before onset.

The chain employs TRBV7-2 and TRBJ1-2; D is undetermined. The sequence was obtained from a woman in her forties with Graves disease. The sample was peripheral blood mononuclear cells (PBMCs), taken at new diagnosis, from a patient treated with antithyroid drugs. This CDR3 is CASSPDTTYGYTF. CDR3 DNA: TGTGCCAGCAGCCCCGACACCACCTATGGCTACACCTTC.